Presented here are 30 T cell receptor beta chains from one specimen sequenced in a study of tumor-infiltrating lymphocytes in primary liver carcinoma. Constant-region priming of roughly 500 ng total RNA yielded TCR beta cDNA. Libraries of TCR beta came from three nested multiplex PCR rounds with slightly modified ARM-PCR. In the first two PCR rounds, TRBV1-TRBV30 forward primers were paired with a C-beta reverse primer, and each round lasted around 10 cycles. TCRdb recomputed calls from the multiplex PCR reads with MiXCR, one row per CDR3 protein. The sample yields about 180,000 distinct CDR3 sequences, around 60% seen once. Germline DNA was also extracted, while the blood RNA originated from unsorted whole blood. The source material was peripheral blood. These receptors all stem from a man aged 40-55 years with primary liver carcinoma and hepatitis B virus infection.

The chain has TRBV29-1 and TRBJ2-7, with D perhaps TRBD2 (6 bases). The V gene's germline CDR1 is SQVTM and CDR2 ANQGSEA. Trimming pared 0 bases from V and 5 bases from J, leaving 23 bases between. The CDR3 has 17 amino acids. The CDR3 region is CSVEDLPETGGSDEQYF. DNA of the CDR3: TGCAGCGTTGAAGACCTCCCGGAGACCGGGGGTTCGGACGAGCAGTACTTC.

The genes are TRBV30 and TRBJ1-2; 7 bases match TRBD1. The CDR3 has 17 amino acids. Germline assignment: CDR1 GTSNPN and CDR2 SVGIG (reference sequence). V lost 1 base, J lost 0 bases, and 11 bases stayed unmatched. CDR3: CAWSAVPGQLANYGYTF. The CDR3 DNA sequence: TGTGCCTGGAGTGCAGTCCCGGGACAGTTAGCTAACTATGGCTACACCTTC.

As regards this clonotype: The CDR3 does not end in the conserved phenylalanine or tryptophan, so this is likely a read error. The limits of the CDR3 on the DNA are not certain, so only TCRdb's listed CDR3 is given. This rearrangement joins TRBV21-1 to TRBJ2-7. TRBV21-1 is an annotated pseudogene. The CDR3 is 9 residues long, counting both termini. The CDR3 loop is CARSKIPWG.

The V gene is TRBV6-1, the J gene TRBJ2-5; 12 nucleotides agree with TRBD2. Germline lookup yields CDR1 MNHNS and CDR2 SASEGT. The CDR3 extends over 17 amino acids. The junction had 9 bases not matched to a gene; V was cut back by 2 bases and J by 5 bases. The CDR3 coding sequence is TGTGCCAGCAGTGAAAGGCTAGCGGGAGGGCCGAGTGAGACCCAGTACTTC. Translated, it gives CASSERLAGGPSETQYF.

On this clonotype: One end of the junction varies from germline; a read error may be responsible. The chain recombines TRBV14 with TRBJ2-7; possible D gene TRBD1, 5 bases. The CDR3 is 17 residues long. The germline V gene has CDR1 SGHDN and CDR2 FVKESK. The DNA of the CDR3 is TGTGCCAGCAGCCAAGATGTTCTAGGGGCAGTTCCCTACGATCAGTACTTC. Protein sequence: CASSQDVLGAVPYDQYF.

This clonotype was counted once. The chain has TRBV6-5 and TRBJ1-3, with D uncertain. This CDR3 contains 15 residues. CDR1 MNHEY and CDR2 SVGAGI come from the germline V gene. V lost 0 bases and J 0 bases, leaving 6 bases between the germline ends. Written as DNA, the CDR3 is TGTGCCAGCAGTTACTCCGGCACCTCTGGAAACACCATATATTTT. Residues: CASSYSGTSGNTIYF.

V is TRBV29-1 and J is TRBJ2-2, with D possibly being TRBD1 or TRBD2 (5 bases each). The germline V gene encodes CDR1 SQVTM and CDR2 ANQGSEA. The CDR3 length is 14 residues. V lost 6 bases and J 4 bases, leaving 15 bases between the germline ends. The CDR3, as DNA: TGCAGCGTGGACTCGGGACGGGCCACCGGGGAGCTGTTTTTT. Translated: CSVDSGRATGELFF.

As regards this clonotype: One end of the junction does not line up with germline, which may come from a read error. The chain has TRBV11-2 and TRBJ1-1; maybe TRBD1 (5 bases). Germline V gene sequence: CDR1 SGHAT, CDR2 FQNNGV. There are 16 residues in the CDR3. The CDR3 here is CASSLVIGAMNTEASF. The CDR3 DNA reads as TGTGCCAGCAGCTTAGTTATTGGGGCCATGAACACTGAGGCTTCCTTT. Full variable domain (remainder filled in from reference TRBV11-2 and TRBJ1-1): EAGVAQSPRYKIIEKRQSVAFWCNPISGHATLYWYQQILGQGPKLLIQFQNNGVVDDSQLPKDRFSAERLKGVDSTLKIQPAKLEDSAVYLCASSLVIGAMNTEASFGQGTRLTVV.

This clonotype turned up a few times. In DNA, the CDR3 is TGCGCCAGCAGCCAAGAGGCACAGAGCTCCTACGAGCAGTACTTC. This sequence encodes CASSQEAQSSYEQYF. The genes are TRBV4-1 and TRBJ2-7; no clear D gene. Germline V gives CDR1 MGHRA, CDR2 YSYEKL. This CDR3 is 15 amino acids long. The V end lost 0 bases, the J end lost 0 bases, and 9 bases lay between the germline ends.

This chain connects TRBV4-1 to TRBJ1-3; D is uncertain. The germline CDR1 and CDR2 sequences are MGHRA and YSYEKL. There are 20 residues in the CDR3. Trimming removed 4 bases at V and 4 bases at J, with 29 bases between. The CDR3 region is CASSLNFRASSAVGGNTIYF. The CDR3 DNA reads as TGCGCCAGCAGCCTAAATTTCCGGGCCTCGTCGGCGGTTGGAGGAAACACCATATATTTT.

This clonotype was seen just once. A much larger clone differs by one base, so this may be a read error. The chain uses TRBV29-1 and TRBJ2-1; the D gene is possibly TRBD1 (5 bases). CDR3 length: 13 amino acids. Looked up from germline, CDR1 is SQVTM and CDR2 is ANQGSEA. Trimming stripped 5 bases from V and 7 bases from J, with 15 bases between. The CDR3 loop reads CSVQAAQGNEQFF. The CDR3 DNA reads TGCAGCGTTCAAGCCGCTCAGGGAAATGAGCAGTTCTTC.

Concerning this clonotype: An end of the junction differs from the germline gene, which may be a read error. The chain recombines TRBV11-1 with TRBJ2-7; TRBD2 might be the D (6 bases). CDR1 and CDR2 (germline): SGHAT, FQDESV (reference sequence). This CDR3 is 13 amino acids long. The CDR3 nucleotides are TGTGCCAGCTGCCTCTTACGGGGGTCCGAGCAGTACTTT. This sequence encodes CASCLLRGSEQYF.

This clonotype was counted many times. V and J are TRBV12-3 or TRBV12-4 and TRBJ1-5; D is ambiguous. The V gene lost 1 base and the J gene lost 4 bases, with 5 bases spanning the gap. The CDR3 is 13 residues long. CDR3 sequence reads: CASSLDQNQPQHF. CDR3 nucleotide sequence: TGTGCCAGCAGTTTAGACCAGAATCAGCCCCAGCATTTT.

Here the CDR3 DNA reads TGTGCCAGCAGCTTGGGAGAGTACAATGAGCAGTTCTTC. Translation: CASSLGEYNEQFF. The chain employs TRBV12-3 or TRBV12-4 and TRBJ2-1; the D gene is possibly TRBD2 (5 bases). The V end lost 6 bases, the J end lost 4 bases, and 10 bases lay between the germline ends. The CDR3 sequence is 13 residues long.

Comments on this clonotype: This is likely a read error, given that the CDR3 carries no conserved phenylalanine or tryptophan at its end. V is TRBV11-2 and J is TRBJ2-5; D is possibly TRBD2 (6 bases). V lost 1 base and J lost 2, with 17 bases in between. This CDR3 region has 17 residues. From germline, CDR1 is SGHAT and CDR2 FQNNGV. The CDR3 region is CASSLGIPAAGQETQYL. The DNA of the CDR3 is TGTGCCAGCAGCTTAGGTATCCCAGCGGCGGGACAAGAGACCCAGTACCTC.

The chain links TRBV29-1 to TRBJ2-7; TRBD1 might be the D (6 bases). Germline CDR1 SQVTM, CDR2 ANQGSEA. Trimming pared 5 bases from V and 2 bases from J, leaving 13 bases between. The CDR3 has 13 residues. CDR3 amino acids: CSVFQDSPYEQYF. DNA of the CDR3: TGCAGCGTTTTTCAGGACAGCCCCTACGAGCAGTACTTC.

There are a few counts of this clonotype. This chain links TRBV6-2 or TRBV6-3 with TRBJ2-7; weak D call: TRBD1 (5 bases). There are 14 residues in the CDR3. The germline CDR1 and CDR2 sequences are MNHEY and SVGEGT. V gave up 10 bases and J gave up 10 bases, with 26 bases separating them. The CDR3 region is CATHGALTGPSQYF. The CDR3 DNA follows: TGTGCCACCCATGGGGCTCTAACAGGACCTTCACAGTACTTC.

This clonotype was picked up one time. The J gene is TRBJ2-2, the V gene TRBV12-3 or TRBV12-4, with TRBD1 matching over 7 bases. J was trimmed by 1 base and V by 5 bases; bases with no gene match: 4. The CDR3 has 15 amino acids. As DNA, the CDR3 is TGTGCCAGCAGTCCGGGGACAGTGAACACCGGGGAGCTGTTTTTT. Protein product: CASSPGTVNTGELFF.

To note about this clonotype: A read error may explain this, as a much larger clone is one base away. The V call is TRBV29-1, the J call TRBJ1-6; D possibly corresponds to TRBD1 (5 bases). Between the trimmed V and J ends, which lost 5 bases and 7 bases, there was a span of 12 bases. This CDR3 spans 13 amino acids. Germline V lookup: CDR1 SQVTM, CDR2 ANQGSEA. The CDR3 spells CSVKQGGNSPLHF. The CDR3 DNA follows: TGCAGCGTTAAGCAGGGAGGCAATTCACCCCTCCACTTT.

With respect to this clonotype: The conserved closing phenylalanine or tryptophan is absent in this CDR3, likely reflecting a read error. V is TRBV11-2 and J is TRBJ2-5, with D tentatively TRBD1 (5 bases). This CDR3 contains 15 residues. Germline-derived CDR1 and CDR2 are SGHAT and FQNNGV. DNA for the CDR3: TGTGCCAGCGGCTTAGTAGGAACAGGTCAAGAGACCCAGTACGTC. Translating gives CASGLVGTGQETQYV.

The chain employs TRBV6-2 or TRBV6-3 and TRBJ2-2, with D possibly TRBD2 on 5 matching bases. Trimming pared 6 bases from V and 6 bases from J, leaving 11 bases between. Germline loops: CDR1 MNHEY, CDR2 SVGEGT. The length of the CDR3 is 13 residues. The CDR3: CASSFSESGELFF. The CDR3 bases are TGTGCCAGCAGCTTTAGCGAGTCCGGGGAGCTGTTTTTT.

This clonotype was picked up a small number of times. The CDR3 region is CASSLTANTEAFF. Written as DNA, the CDR3 is TGTGCCAGCAGTTTAACAGCCAACACTGAAGCTTTCTTT. The gene calls are TRBV6-1 and TRBJ1-1; no definite D call. V shed 5 bases and J shed 2 bases, with 9 bases lying between them. This CDR3 comprises 13 residues. The germline V gene encodes CDR1 MNHNS and CDR2 SASEGT.

Details on this clonotype: This may be a read error, as it is one base from a much larger clone. The chain employs TRBV5-4 and TRBJ2-1; no clear D. CDR1 is SGHNT and CDR2 is YYREEE in the germline V gene (reference sequence). V was clipped by 1 base and J by 5 bases, with 13 bases between them. CDR3 length: 15 amino acids. The CDR3 is CASSLNWQSHNEQFF. The CDR3 nucleotides are TGTGCCAGCAGCTTGAATTGGCAGTCCCACAATGAGCAGTTCTTC.

The CDR3 region has the DNA TGTGCCAGCGGGTTAAAGGGCCCCCAAGAGACCCAGTACTTC. It translates to CASGLKGPQETQYF. The V call is TRBV5-4, the J call TRBJ2-5, with D uncertain. The CDR3 has 14 amino acids. V gave up 7 bases and J gave up 1 base, with 14 bases separating them. Germline lookup yields CDR1 SGHNT and CDR2 YYREEE (reference sequence).

Note on this clonotype: This clone may be a read error of a much larger clone one base away. V usage is TRBV11-3 and J usage is TRBJ2-1, with D possibly matching TRBD2 (6 bases). The ends were cut back, 5 bases at V and 0 bases at J, with 14 bases in the middle. Germline lookup yields CDR1 SGHNT and CDR2 YENEEA. This CDR3 contains 16 residues. The CDR3 reads CASSLNGSLSYNEQFF. CDR3 in DNA: TGTGCCAGCAGCCTTAACGGGAGCCTCTCCTACAATGAGCAGTTCTTC. Full variable domain (outside the CDR3, taken from reference TRBV11-3 and TRBJ2-1): EAGVVQSPRYKIIEKKQPVAFWCNPISGHNTLYWYLQNLGQGPELLIRYENEEAVDDSQLPKDRFSAERLKGVDSTLKIQPAELGDSAVYLCASSLNGSLSYNEQFFGPGTRLTVL.

V gene TRBV7-3 combines with J gene TRBJ2-5; 8 bases match TRBD2. V was clipped by 5 bases and J by 4 bases; unmatched bases: 9. Germline lookup yields CDR1 SGHTA and CDR2 FQGTGA. The CDR3 is made up of 15 amino acids. The CDR3 loop is CASSGRAGDGETQYF. CDR3 DNA sequence: TGTGCCAGCAGCGGGAGAGCGGGAGATGGAGAGACCCAGTACTTC.

This sequence joins TRBV5-1 and TRBJ2-7, with D possibly TRBD2 on 5 matching bases. The V end was cut by 8 bases, the J end by 4 bases, with 25 bases between. Germline V gene lookup returns CDR1 SGHRS and CDR2 YFSETQ. The CDR3 has 16 amino acids. CDR3 residues: CASSVLEGSLGYEQYF. CDR3 bases: TGCGCCAGTAGCGTCCTTGAGGGCAGCTTAGGGTACGAGCAGTACTTC.

Worth noting for this clonotype: One end of the junction fails to match germline, which may point to a read error. The chain couples TRBV4-1 to TRBJ2-7; no clear D. This CDR3 is 16 amino acids long. CDR1 is MGHRA and CDR2 is YSYEKL in the germline V gene. This chain's CDR3 is CASRPPMKVVGHEQYF. As DNA, the CDR3 is TGTGCCAGCAGACCACCTATGAAGGTGGTCGGCCACGAGCAGTACTTC.

The chain joins TRBV11-1 to TRBJ2-3, with D perhaps assigned TRBD1 or TRBD2 (5 bases each). Trimming cost V 4 bases and J 1 base, with 24 bases left between them. The CDR3 is made up of 19 amino acids. Germline V gives CDR1 SGHAT, CDR2 FQDESV (reference sequence). CDR3 sequence: CASSSGGSSVGARTDTQYF. The CDR3 bases are TGTGCCAGCAGCTCTGGGGGAAGCTCTGTTGGAGCCCGCACAGATACGCAGTATTTT.

This clonotype has just a few counts. The genes are TRBV10-3 and TRBJ1-1; no firm D call. The CDR3 is made up of 14 amino acids. From germline, CDR1 is ENHRY and CDR2 SYGVKD. Trimming took 7 bases from V and 1 from J, leaving 13 bases between them. The DNA of the CDR3 is TGTGCCATCAACTCCGGCAGTAAGAACACTGAAGCTTTCTTT. Residues: CAINSGSKNTEAFF.